The 16 T cell receptor beta chains below all came from one sample that was sequenced in a study of blood T cell repertoires in COVID-19. This table comes from immunoSEQ multiplex PCR, and its TCRdb copy is limited to in-frame clones, with some not included. The sample consists of some 17,000 clones, 80% of them appearing once. Sequenced input: peripheral blood. The receptors stem from a man older than 75 with acute or convalescent COVID-19.

This chain joins TRBV7-3 and TRBJ1-1; 10 positions agree with TRBD1. Germline V lookup: CDR1 SGHTA, CDR2 FQGTGA. V lost 4 bases, J lost 6 bases, and 14 bases stayed unmatched. The length of the CDR3 is 17 residues. The CDR3 spells CASSSGTGAVRCAEAFF. The CDR3 coding sequence is TGTGCCAGCAGCTCTGGGACAGGGGCGGTGAGATGCGCTGAAGCTTTCTTT. The full variable domain, completed using reference TRBV7-3 and TRBJ1-1, is GAGVSQTPSNKVTEKGKYVELRCDPISGHTALYWYRQSLGQGPEFLIYFQGTGAADDSGLPNDRFFAVRPEGSVSTLKIQRTERGDSAVYLCASSSGTGAVRCAEAFFGQGTRLTVV.

The chain uses TRBV12-2 and TRBJ2-2; TRBD1 was called by the table and not checked on the DNA. TRBV12-2 is assigned pseudogene status. CDR3 size: 13 residues. The CDR3 DNA reads as TGTGCAAGTCGCGACAGTTTGGACGGGGAGCTGTTTTTT. This gives the protein CASRDSLDGELFF.

The CDR3 nucleotides read TGTGCCAGCTCACCACCGCGACAGGGGACCTACGAGCAGTACTTC. It encodes CASSPPRQGTYEQYF. The chain has TRBV18 and TRBJ2-7; 8 positions agree with TRBD1. Germline V gives CDR1 KGHSH, CDR2 LQKENI. With 0 bases clipped from V and 2 bases from J, the junction kept 3 bases outside the gene matches. This CDR3 contains 15 residues.

This chain joins TRBV18 and TRBJ1-5; unclear D gene. The CDR3 sequence is 14 residues long. Trimming took 4 bases from V and 6 from J, leaving 13 bases between them. Germline CDR1 and CDR2: KGHSH and LQKENI. The chain's CDR3 is CASSLEGSSQPQHF. The CDR3 coding sequence is TGTGCCAGCTCACTCGAGGGCAGTAGTCAGCCCCAGCATTTT.

This sequence joins TRBV6-5 and TRBJ1-1; no reliable D call. Trimming shortened V by 2 bases and J by 0 bases, and 10 bases separated the two germline ends. This CDR3 region has 15 residues. CDR1 MNHEY and CDR2 SVGAGI come from the germline V gene. This chain's CDR3 is CASSYEQVMNTEAFF. The CDR3 DNA reads TGTGCCAGCAGTTACGAGCAGGTAATGAACACTGAAGCTTTCTTT.

V is TRBV10-2 and J is TRBJ1-1, with a weak D call TRBD1 (5 bases). This CDR3 contains 13 residues. Germline V gives CDR1 WSHSY, CDR2 SAAADI. V was cut by 5 bases and J by 3 bases, with 10 bases left in between. CDR3 sequence (DNA): TGCGCCAGCAGTCCTGACAGTCACACTGAAGCTTTCTTT. This encodes CASSPDSHTEAFF.

The chain uses TRBV2 and TRBJ1-4, with D uncertain. Germline assignment: CDR1 SNHLY and CDR2 FYNNEI. V lost 8 bases to trimming and J lost 7 bases, with 17 bases between them. CDR3 size: 14 residues. The CDR3 sequence: CASGEGLSAEKLFF. In DNA, the CDR3 is TGTGCCAGCGGGGAGGGCCTGTCTGCTGAAAAACTGTTTTTT.

J is TRBJ2-5 and V is TRBV7-2, with D possibly matching TRBD1 (6 bases). The CDR3 extends over 14 amino acids. Germline V gives CDR1 SGHTA, CDR2 FQGNSA. V was clipped by 5 bases and J by 1 base, with 11 bases between them. CDR3 DNA sequence: TGTGCCAGCAGCCGCGGACAGCTCCAAGAGACCCAGTACTTC. As protein: CASSRGQLQETQYF.

This clone was picked up one time. V is TRBV10-3 and J is TRBJ2-3; TRBD2 matches 7 bases. V lost 0 bases, J lost 0 bases, and 3 bases stayed unmatched. CDR3 length equals 16 residues. CDR1 is ENHRY, CDR2 SYGVKD, per germline. This chain's CDR3 is CAISESGRGSTDTQYF. CDR3 coding DNA: TGTGCCATCAGTGAGTCGGGGAGGGGTAGCACAGATACGCAGTATTTT.

The V call is TRBV2, the J call TRBJ1-2; D remains ambiguous. Germline assignment: CDR1 SNHLY and CDR2 FYNNEI. V shed 7 bases and J shed 4 bases, with 13 bases lying between them. This CDR3 contains 13 residues. The CDR3 here is CASNPWQAYGYTF. CDR3 nucleotide sequence: TGTGCCAGCAACCCATGGCAGGCCTATGGCTACACCTTC.

This chain links TRBV19 with TRBJ2-3; 15 nucleotides line up with TRBD2. V lost 4 bases and J lost 1; bases outside the gene matches: 6. Germline CDR1 is LNHDA and CDR2 is SQIVND (reference sequence). The CDR3 contains 18 residues. CDR3 bases: TGTGCCAGTAGTAGGACTAGCGGGGGGGCCCGGGGCACAGATACGCAGTATTTT. It codes for CASSRTSGGARGTDTQYF.

This clone was counted a few times. The rearrangement joins TRBV21-1 to TRBJ1-2. TRBV21-1 is listed as a pseudogene. This CDR3 has 14 residues. CDR3 region: CACREGAFSYGYTF. The CDR3 DNA sequence: TGTGCCTGCCGGGAGGGGGCGTTTTCCTATGGCTACACCTTC.

The gene calls are TRBV7-2 and TRBJ1-3; a possible D gene is TRBD1 (6 bases). This CDR3 is built from 16 residues. Germline values: CDR1 SGHTA, CDR2 FQGNSA. V was shortened by 1 base and J by 0 bases, with 10 bases between the two germline ends. The DNA of the CDR3 is TGTGCCAGCAGCTTAGGGACAGCGAGCTCTGGAAACACCATATATTTT. Translating it yields CASSLGTASSGNTIYF.

The chain uses TRBV5-1 and TRBJ2-3; TRBD2 agrees at 12 bases. Germline CDR1 is SGHRS and CDR2 is YFSETQ. The CDR3 spans 16 residues. V dropped 4 bases and J dropped 2; count of bases not matched to a gene: 5. DNA of the CDR3: TGCGCCAGCAGCACTGGACTAGCGGGGTACACAGATACGCAGTATTTT. Its protein product is CASSTGLAGYTDTQYF. Together with reference TRBV5-1 and TRBJ2-3, the CDR3 gives the full variable domain: KAGVTQTPRYLIKTRGQQVTLSCSPISGHRSVSWYQQTPGQGLQFLFEYFSETQRNKGNFPGRFSGRQFSNSRSEMNVSTLELGDSALYLCASSTGLAGYTDTQYFGPGTRLTVL.

The CDR3 DNA reads as TGTGCCAGCTCACCAGGCGGGGTTAGCATAGAGACCCAGTACTTC. Translation gives CASSPGGVSIETQYF. The chain recombines TRBV18 with TRBJ2-5, with D perhaps matching TRBD2 (6 bases). This CDR3 region has 15 residues. Trimming shortened V by 2 bases and J by 4 bases, and 14 bases separated the two germline ends. Germline V CDR1 and CDR2: KGHSH, LQKENI.

V and J are TRBV4-3 and TRBJ1-2; maybe TRBD1 (6 bases). The V end lost 2 bases, the J end lost 0 bases, and 10 bases lay between the germline ends. Per the germline V gene, CDR1 is LGHNA and CDR2 is YSLEER. The CDR3 runs to 15 residues. The CDR3 bases are TGCGCCAGCAGCCAAACAGGGCCACCTAACTATGGCTACACCTTC. This gives the protein CASSQTGPPNYGYTF.